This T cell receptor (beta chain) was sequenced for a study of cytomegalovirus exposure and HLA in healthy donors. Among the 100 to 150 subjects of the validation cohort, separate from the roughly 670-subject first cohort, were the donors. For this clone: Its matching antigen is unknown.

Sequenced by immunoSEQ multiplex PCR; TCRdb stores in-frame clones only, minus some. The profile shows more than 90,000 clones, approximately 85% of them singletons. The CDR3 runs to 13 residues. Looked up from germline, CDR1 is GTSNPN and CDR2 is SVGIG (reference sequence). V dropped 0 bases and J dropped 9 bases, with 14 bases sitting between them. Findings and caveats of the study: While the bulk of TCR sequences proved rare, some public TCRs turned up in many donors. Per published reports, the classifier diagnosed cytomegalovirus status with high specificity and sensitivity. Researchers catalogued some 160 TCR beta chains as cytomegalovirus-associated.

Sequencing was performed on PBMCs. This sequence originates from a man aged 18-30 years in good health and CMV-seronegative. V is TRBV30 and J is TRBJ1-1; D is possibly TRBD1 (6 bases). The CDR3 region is CAWSVLGARKAFF. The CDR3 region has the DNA TGTGCCTGGAGTGTACTGGGGGCGCGGAAAGCTTTCTTT.